This T cell receptor beta chain is from a study of blood T cell repertoires in COVID-19. About the research overall: T cells, B-cell-depleted T cells, or PBMCs provided the cDNA or gDNA that served as material.

Data came from immunoSEQ multiplex PCR; TCRdb stores just in-frame clones and leaves some out. The sample includes about 300,000 clones, 83% of them seen just once. Trimming cost V 4 bases and J 3 bases; bases outside gene matches: 1. CDR3 length: 13 amino acids. The chain is built from TRBV12-3 or TRBV12-4 and TRBJ2-7, with 9 nucleotides matching TRBD2. The clonotype originates from a woman aged 45-65 years who had recovered from COVID-19. The source material was peripheral blood. The chain's CDR3 is CASSSSGDYEQYF. CDR3 sequence (DNA): TGTGCCAGCAGTTCTAGCGGGGACTACGAGCAGTACTTC.